This T cell receptor (beta chain) originates from a study of CD8+ T cells in alopecia areata. cDNA prepared by RNA extraction and subsequent reverse transcription served as the template for sequencing. Assay used: immunoSEQ multiplex PCR; TCRdb lists only in-frame clones, some missing. The sample lists hundreds of thousands of clones; approximately 65% were seen once. The CDR3 has 13 amino acids. V was pared by 5 bases and J by 4 bases, with 9 bases between. Germline CDR1 is SGHAT and CDR2 is FQNNGV. General study findings and limits: Affected scalp, especially in alopecia totalis/universalis, had a higher clonality than normal scalp did.

Treatment: oral pan-JAK inhibitor, 5-10 mg twice daily. To note about this clone: Its antigen is not known.

The sequencing used CD4+ T cells sorted from blood, collected around week 44, from a patient treated with tofacitinib. This clonotype was sampled from a human donor with alopecia areata. The chain uses TRBV11-2 and TRBJ2-4; D is perhaps TRBD1 (6 bases). CDR3 DNA sequence: TGTGCCAGCAGCCAGGGACAAAAAAACATTCAGTACTTC. Its translation is CASSQGQKNIQYF.